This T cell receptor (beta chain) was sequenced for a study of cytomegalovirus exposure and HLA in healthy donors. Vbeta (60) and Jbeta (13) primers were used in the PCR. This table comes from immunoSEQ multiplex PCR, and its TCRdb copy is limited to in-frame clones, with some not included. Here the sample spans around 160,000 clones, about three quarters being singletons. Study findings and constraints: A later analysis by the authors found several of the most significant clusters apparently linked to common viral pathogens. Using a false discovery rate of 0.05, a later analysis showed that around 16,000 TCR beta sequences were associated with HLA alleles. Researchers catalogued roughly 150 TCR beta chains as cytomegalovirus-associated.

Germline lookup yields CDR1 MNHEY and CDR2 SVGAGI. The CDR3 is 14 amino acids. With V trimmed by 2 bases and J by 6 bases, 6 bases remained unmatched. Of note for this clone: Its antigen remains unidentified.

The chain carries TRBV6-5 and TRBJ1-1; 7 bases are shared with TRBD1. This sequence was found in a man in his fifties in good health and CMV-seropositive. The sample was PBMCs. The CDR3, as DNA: TGTGCCAGCAGTTACGACAGGGTGACCCCTGAAGCTTTCTTT. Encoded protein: CASSYDRVTPEAFF.